The rows below give T cell receptor beta chains drawn from one sample of a study of blood T cell repertoires in COVID-19. Libraries were prepared by immunoSEQ multiplex PCR; TCRdb keeps only in-frame clonotypes and omits some of them. Among 150,000 to 200,000 clones, 70% to 90% were seen once, and the ten largest hold roughly 0.99%. The material sequenced was peripheral blood. The receptors derive from a man younger than 30 with acute or convalescent COVID-19. Both conserved end residues are part of each CDR3. The order of the fields is J gene, CDR3 length, D gene, clone size, V gene, CDR3 protein, CDR3 DNA. A D gene is named only where the DNA matches it firmly. Expanded clones are given a class, and other clones once, few, many or no size at all.

j_gene: TRBJ1-6
len: 15
d_gene: TRBD1
abundance: few
v_gene: TRBV19
CDR3aa: CASRQGSSYNSPLHF
CDR3nt: TGTGCCAGTAGACAGGGGAGCTCCTATAATTCACCCCTCCACTTT

j_gene: TRBJ2-3
len: 14
d_gene: TRBD1
abundance: .
v_gene: TRBV3-1/TRBV3-2
CDR3aa: CASSQMTGGGTQYF
CDR3nt: TGTGCCAGCAGCCAGATGACAGGGGGCGGTACGCAGTATTTT

j_gene: TRBJ2-1
len: 15
d_gene: TRBD2
abundance: .
v_gene: TRBV9
CDR3aa: CASSVTSGGVHEQFF
CDR3nt: TGTGCCAGCAGCGTCACTAGCGGGGGGGTTCATGAGCAGTTCTTC

j_gene: TRBJ2-5
len: 14
d_gene: TRBD1
abundance: .
v_gene: TRBV30
CDR3aa: CAWSVSGGKETQYF
CDR3nt: TGTGCCTGGAGTGTATCAGGGGGCAAGGAGACCCAGTACTTC

j_gene: TRBJ2-5
len: 15
d_gene: .
abundance: .
v_gene: TRBV28
CDR3aa: CASSLGGGGLETQYF
CDR3nt: TGTGCCAGCAGCCTCGGAGGGGGGGGGCTGGAGACCCAGTACTTC

j_gene: TRBJ1-5
len: 13
d_gene: .
abundance: .
v_gene: TRBV28
CDR3aa: CASVGANNQPQHF
CDR3nt: TGTGCCAGCGTGGGGGCTAACAATCAGCCCCAGCATTTT

j_gene: TRBJ2-7
len: 14
d_gene: TRBD1
abundance: .
v_gene: TRBV18
CDR3aa: CASSPDRASYEQYF
CDR3nt: TGTGCCAGCTCTCCGGACAGGGCGTCCTACGAGCAGTACTTC

j_gene: TRBJ1-4
len: 15
d_gene: TRBD1
abundance: .
v_gene: TRBV6-1
CDR3aa: CASSDPDRGDEKLFF
CDR3nt: TGTGCCAGCAGTGACCCGGACAGGGGGGATGAAAAACTGTTTTTT

j_gene: TRBJ2-7
len: 15
d_gene: .
abundance: once
v_gene: TRBV3-1/TRBV3-2
CDR3aa: CASSESSGALYEQYF
CDR3nt: TGTGCCAGCAGCGAGTCTTCAGGGGCTCTATACGAGCAGTACTTC

j_gene: TRBJ1-1
len: 16
d_gene: .
abundance: .
v_gene: TRBV7-8
CDR3aa: CASSLARRRGNTEAFF
CDR3nt: TGTGCCAGCAGCTTAGCCCGGAGAAGGGGGAACACTGAAGCTTTCTTT

j_gene: TRBJ1-6
len: 13
d_gene: .
abundance: .
v_gene: TRBV6-5
CDR3aa: CASSGTENSPLHF
CDR3nt: TGTGCCAGTTCAGGTACAGAGAATTCACCCCTCCACTTT

j_gene: TRBJ1-2
len: 14
d_gene: TRBD1
abundance: .
v_gene: TRBV6-5
CDR3aa: CASSQGARAYGYTF
CDR3nt: TGTGCCAGCAGTCAGGGGGCAAGGGCGTATGGCTACACCTTC

j_gene: TRBJ2-2
len: 15
d_gene: .
abundance: .
v_gene: TRBV5-5
CDR3aa: CASSLDRVEAGELFF
CDR3nt: TGTGCCAGCAGCTTGGACAGGGTTGAGGCCGGGGAGCTGTTTTTT

j_gene: TRBJ2-3
len: 15
d_gene: .
abundance: .
v_gene: TRBV6-1
CDR3aa: CASSEEGGGTDTQYF
CDR3nt: TGTGCCAGCAGTGAAGAAGGTGGGGGGACAGATACGCAGTATTTT

j_gene: TRBJ1-2
len: 12
d_gene: .
abundance: .
v_gene: TRBV11-2
CDR3aa: CASSGQGYGYTF
CDR3nt: TGTGCCAGCTCGGGTCAGGGCTATGGCTACACCTTC

j_gene: TRBJ2-3
len: 17
d_gene: TRBD1
abundance: .
v_gene: TRBV5-1
CDR3aa: CASSLGTGGAWGDTQYF
CDR3nt: TGCGCCAGCAGCTTGGGCACAGGGGGCGCCTGGGGAGATACGCAGTATTTT

j_gene: TRBJ1-6
len: 12
d_gene: .
abundance: .
v_gene: TRBV12-3/TRBV12-4
CDR3aa: CASSFNNSPLHF
CDR3nt: TGTGCCAGCAGTTTTAATAATTCACCCCTCCACTTT

j_gene: TRBJ2-7
len: 13
d_gene: .
abundance: .
v_gene: TRBV25-1
CDR3aa: CASSEVGSYEQYF
CDR3nt: TGTGCCAGCAGTGAAGTGGGCAGCTACGAGCAGTACTTC

j_gene: TRBJ2-1
len: 13
d_gene: .
abundance: .
v_gene: TRBV19
CDR3aa: CASSIGLTGEQFF
CDR3nt: TGTGCCAGTAGTATCGGACTGACTGGTGAGCAGTTCTTC

j_gene: TRBJ1-3
len: 14
d_gene: .
abundance: .
v_gene: TRBV29-1
CDR3aa: CSAKDGSSGNTIYF
CDR3nt: TGCAGCGCTAAGGACGGGAGCTCTGGAAACACCATATATTTT

j_gene: TRBJ2-1
len: 14
d_gene: .
abundance: .
v_gene: TRBV19
CDR3aa: CASSIGTFYNEQFF
CDR3nt: TGTGCCAGTAGTATAGGGACATTCTACAATGAGCAGTTCTTC

j_gene: TRBJ2-6
len: 17
d_gene: .
abundance: .
v_gene: TRBV5-1
CDR3aa: CASSLNTRSAGANVLTF
CDR3nt: TGCGCCAGCAGCTTGAATACTAGGAGCGCCGGGGCCAACGTCCTGACTTTC

j_gene: TRBJ2-5
len: 12
d_gene: .
abundance: .
v_gene: TRBV6-6
CDR3aa: CASVRGTETQYF
CDR3nt: TGTGCCAGCGTCAGGGGAACAGAGACCCAGTACTTC

j_gene: TRBJ2-3
len: 14
d_gene: TRBD2
abundance: .
v_gene: TRBV2
CDR3aa: CASNAGGGTDTQYF
CDR3nt: TGTGCCAGCAACGCGGGGGGGGGCACAGATACGCAGTATTTT

j_gene: TRBJ2-3
len: 18
d_gene: TRBD2
abundance: .
v_gene: TRBV11-2
CDR3aa: CASSLESGGARYTDTQYF
CDR3nt: TGTGCCAGCAGCTTAGAAAGCGGGGGGGCTCGATACACAGATACGCAGTATTTT

j_gene: TRBJ2-3
len: 15
d_gene: .
abundance: .
v_gene: TRBV18
CDR3aa: CASSPMTGRPDTQYF
CDR3nt: TGTGCCAGCTCACCAATGACAGGGAGGCCAGATACGCAGTATTTT

j_gene: TRBJ1-6
len: 16
d_gene: .
abundance: once
v_gene: TRBV19
CDR3aa: CASSMRRDNYNSPLHF
CDR3nt: TGTGCCAGCTCCATGCGCCGGGACAACTATAATTCACCCCTCCACTTT

j_gene: TRBJ1-1
len: 15
d_gene: TRBD1
abundance: .
v_gene: TRBV19
CDR3aa: CASSIPRTGHTEAFF
CDR3nt: TGTGCCAGTAGTATACCGAGGACAGGGCACACTGAAGCTTTCTTT

j_gene: TRBJ1-2
len: 13
d_gene: .
abundance: few
v_gene: TRBV7-8
CDR3aa: CASSSQGVYGYTF
CDR3nt: TGTGCCAGCAGCTCTCAAGGAGTCTATGGCTACACCTTC

j_gene: TRBJ1-3
len: 15
d_gene: .
abundance: .
v_gene: TRBV5-4
CDR3aa: CASSEQEISGNTIYF
CDR3nt: TGTGCCAGCAGCGAACAGGAAATCTCTGGAAACACCATATATTTT

j_gene: TRBJ1-5
len: 13
d_gene: .
abundance: .
v_gene: TRBV6-5
CDR3aa: CASTREFNQPQHF
CDR3nt: TGTGCCAGTACCCGGGAATTCAATCAGCCCCAGCATTTT

j_gene: TRBJ1-5
len: 15
d_gene: .
abundance: .
v_gene: TRBV23-1
CDR3aa: CASTRANRANQPQHF
CDR3nt: TGCGCCAGCACACGGGCGAACAGGGCCAATCAGCCCCAGCATTTT

j_gene: TRBJ1-2
len: 15
d_gene: .
abundance: .
v_gene: TRBV30
CDR3aa: CAWSEQGMAYYGYTF
CDR3nt: TGTGCCTGGAGCGAACAGGGTATGGCTTACTATGGCTACACCTTC

j_gene: TRBJ1-4
len: 15
d_gene: .
abundance: .
v_gene: TRBV6-5
CDR3aa: CASSSGRGRNEKLFF
CDR3nt: TGTGCCAGCAGTTCCGGGAGGGGTCGTAATGAAAAACTGTTTTTT

j_gene: TRBJ1-5
len: 16
d_gene: .
abundance: .
v_gene: TRBV5-8
CDR3aa: CASSFLQGSGNQPQHF
CDR3nt: TGTGCCAGCAGCTTTTTACAGGGCTCCGGCAATCAGCCCCAGCATTTT

j_gene: TRBJ2-3
len: 14
d_gene: TRBD2
abundance: .
v_gene: TRBV7-9
CDR3aa: CASTLLAGEDTQYF
CDR3nt: TGTGCCAGCACCCTACTAGCGGGGGAAGATACGCAGTATTTT

j_gene: TRBJ1-6
len: 14
d_gene: TRBD1
abundance: .
v_gene: TRBV2
CDR3aa: CASSEQGPLKPLHF
CDR3nt: TGTGCCAGCAGCGAACAGGGGCCCCTAAAGCCCCTCCACTTT

j_gene: TRBJ1-2
len: 12
d_gene: .
abundance: .
v_gene: TRBV7-9
CDR3aa: CASSFTGYGYTF
CDR3nt: TGTGCCAGCAGCTTCACAGGATATGGCTACACCTTC

j_gene: TRBJ1-5
len: 15
d_gene: TRBD1
abundance: .
v_gene: TRBV5-8
CDR3aa: CASSLEGGGFQPQHF
CDR3nt: TGTGCCAGCAGCTTGGAAGGGGGCGGTTTTCAGCCCCAGCATTTT

j_gene: TRBJ1-2
len: 14
d_gene: TRBD1
abundance: few
v_gene: TRBV5-1
CDR3aa: CASSPRTDRGGYTF
CDR3nt: TGCGCCAGCAGCCCCCGCACCGACAGGGGCGGCTACACCTTC

j_gene: TRBJ1-3
len: 16
d_gene: .
abundance: .
v_gene: TRBV6-6
CDR3aa: CASTTAAGDFENTIYF
CDR3nt: TGTGCCAGCACTACAGCGGCGGGGGACTTCGAAAACACCATATATTTT

j_gene: TRBJ1-5
len: 12
d_gene: .
abundance: .
v_gene: TRBV18
CDR3aa: CASSQGNQPQHF
CDR3nt: TGTGCCAGCTCTCAGGGTAATCAGCCCCAGCATTTT